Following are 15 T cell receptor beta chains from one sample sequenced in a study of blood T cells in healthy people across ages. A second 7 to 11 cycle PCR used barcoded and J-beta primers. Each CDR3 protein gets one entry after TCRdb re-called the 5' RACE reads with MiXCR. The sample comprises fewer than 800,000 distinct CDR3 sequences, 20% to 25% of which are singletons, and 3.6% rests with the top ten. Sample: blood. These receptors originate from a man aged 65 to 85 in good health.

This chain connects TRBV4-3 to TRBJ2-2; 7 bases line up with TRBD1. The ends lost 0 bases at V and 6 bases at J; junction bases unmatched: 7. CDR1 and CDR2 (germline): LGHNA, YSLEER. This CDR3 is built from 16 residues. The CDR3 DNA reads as TGCGCCAGCAGCCAAGAGCCAAACAGGGGACCCGGGGAGCTGTTTTTT. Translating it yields CASSQEPNRGPGELFF.

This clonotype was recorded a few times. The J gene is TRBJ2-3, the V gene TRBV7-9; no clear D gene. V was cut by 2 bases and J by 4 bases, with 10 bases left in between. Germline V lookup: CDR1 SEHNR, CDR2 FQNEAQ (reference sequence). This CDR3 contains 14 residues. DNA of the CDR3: TGTGCCAGCAGCTTAACCACGAGCGCAGATACGCAGTATTTT. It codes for CASSLTTSADTQYF. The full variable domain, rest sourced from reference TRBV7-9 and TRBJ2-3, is DTGVSQNPRHKITKRGQNVTFRCDPISEHNRLYWYRQTLGQGPEFLTYFQNEAQLEKSRLLSDRFSAERPKGSFSTLEIQRTEQGDSAMYLCASSLTTSADTQYFGPGTRLTVL.

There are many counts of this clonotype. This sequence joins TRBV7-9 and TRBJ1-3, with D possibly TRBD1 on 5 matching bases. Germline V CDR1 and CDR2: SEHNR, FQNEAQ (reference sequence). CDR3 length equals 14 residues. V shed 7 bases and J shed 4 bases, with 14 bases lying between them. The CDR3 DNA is TGTGCCAGCACCCGTCAGGGCAGCGGAAACACCATATATTTT. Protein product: CASTRQGSGNTIYF.

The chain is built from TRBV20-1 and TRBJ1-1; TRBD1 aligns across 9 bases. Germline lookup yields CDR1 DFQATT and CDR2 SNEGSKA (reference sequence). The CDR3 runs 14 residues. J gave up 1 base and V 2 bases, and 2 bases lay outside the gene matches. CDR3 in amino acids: CSARKQGANTEAFF. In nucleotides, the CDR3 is TGCAGTGCTAGAAAACAGGGGGCGAACACTGAAGCTTTCTTT.

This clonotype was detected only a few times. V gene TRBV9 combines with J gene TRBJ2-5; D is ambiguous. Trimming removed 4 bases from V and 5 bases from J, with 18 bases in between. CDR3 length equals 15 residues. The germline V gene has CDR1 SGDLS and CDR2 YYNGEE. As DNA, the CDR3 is TGTGCCAGCAGCCAGCTTACTGACATTGGGGAGACCCAGTACTTC. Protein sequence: CASSQLTDIGETQYF.

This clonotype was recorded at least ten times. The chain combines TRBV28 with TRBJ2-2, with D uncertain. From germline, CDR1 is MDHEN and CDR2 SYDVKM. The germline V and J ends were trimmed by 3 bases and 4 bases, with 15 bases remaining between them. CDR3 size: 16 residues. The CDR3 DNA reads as TGTGCCAGCAGTTTGGGCCATGATCCCCCCACCGGGGAGCTGTTTTTT. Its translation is CASSLGHDPPTGELFF.

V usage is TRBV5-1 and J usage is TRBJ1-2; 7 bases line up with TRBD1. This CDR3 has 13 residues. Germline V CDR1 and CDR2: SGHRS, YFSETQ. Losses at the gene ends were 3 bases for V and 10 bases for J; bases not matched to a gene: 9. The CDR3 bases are TGCGCCAGCAGCTCGGGACAGCTCGAGTACTACACCTTC. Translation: CASSSGQLEYYTF.

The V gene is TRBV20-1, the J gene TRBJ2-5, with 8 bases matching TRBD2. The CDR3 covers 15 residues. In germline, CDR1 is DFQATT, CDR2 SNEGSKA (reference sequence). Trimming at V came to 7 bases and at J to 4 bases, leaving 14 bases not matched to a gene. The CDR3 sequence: CSVQRAGLVGETQYF. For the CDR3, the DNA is TGCAGTGTCCAGAGGGCGGGACTAGTAGGAGAGACCCAGTACTTC.

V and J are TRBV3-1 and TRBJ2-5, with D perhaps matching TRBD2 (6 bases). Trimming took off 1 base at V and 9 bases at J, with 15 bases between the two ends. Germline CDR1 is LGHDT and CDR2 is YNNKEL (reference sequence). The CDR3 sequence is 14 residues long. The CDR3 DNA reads TGTGCCAGCAGCCAAGGTGGGGGGACGGGGTCCCAGTACTTC. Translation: CASSQGGGTGSQYF.

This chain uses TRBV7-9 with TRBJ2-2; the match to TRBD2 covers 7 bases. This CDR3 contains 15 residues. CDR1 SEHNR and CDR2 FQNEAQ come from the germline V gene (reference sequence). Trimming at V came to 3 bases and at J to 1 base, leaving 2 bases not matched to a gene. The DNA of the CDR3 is TGTGCCAGCAGCTTCCTAGCGGAGAACACCGGGGAGCTGTTTTTT. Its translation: CASSFLAENTGELFF.

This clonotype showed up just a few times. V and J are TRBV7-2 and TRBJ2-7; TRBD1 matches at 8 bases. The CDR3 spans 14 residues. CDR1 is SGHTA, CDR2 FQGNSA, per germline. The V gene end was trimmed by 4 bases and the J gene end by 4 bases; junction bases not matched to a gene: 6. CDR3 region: CASSSRDRRYEQYF. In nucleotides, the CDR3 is TGTGCCAGCAGCTCCCGGGACAGGCGTTACGAGCAGTACTTC.

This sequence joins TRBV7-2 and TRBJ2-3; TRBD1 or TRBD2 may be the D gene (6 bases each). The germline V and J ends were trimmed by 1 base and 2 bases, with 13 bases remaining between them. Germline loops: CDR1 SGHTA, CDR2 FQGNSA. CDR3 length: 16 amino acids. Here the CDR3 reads CASSLEGGQNTDTQYF. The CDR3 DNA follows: TGTGCCAGCAGCTTAGAAGGGGGGCAAAACACAGATACGCAGTATTTT.

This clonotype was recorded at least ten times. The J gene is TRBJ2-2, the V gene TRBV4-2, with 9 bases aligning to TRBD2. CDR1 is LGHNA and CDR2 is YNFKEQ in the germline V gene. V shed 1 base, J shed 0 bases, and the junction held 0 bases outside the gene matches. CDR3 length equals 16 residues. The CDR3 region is CASSQGLAANTGELFF. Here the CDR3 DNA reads TGTGCCAGCAGCCAAGGACTAGCGGCGAACACCGGGGAGCTGTTTTTT.

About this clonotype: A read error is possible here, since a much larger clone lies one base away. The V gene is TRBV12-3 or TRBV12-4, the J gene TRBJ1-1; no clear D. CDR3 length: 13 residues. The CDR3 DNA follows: TGTGCCGGCAGTCCCTTAATGAACACTGAAGCTTTCTTT. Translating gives CAGSPLMNTEAFF.

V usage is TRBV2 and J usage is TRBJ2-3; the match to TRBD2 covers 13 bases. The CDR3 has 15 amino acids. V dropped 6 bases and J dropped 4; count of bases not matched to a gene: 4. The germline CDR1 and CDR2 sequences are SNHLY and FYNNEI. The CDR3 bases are TGTGCCAGCAGGGGACTAGCGGGATTGGCAGATACGCAGTATTTT. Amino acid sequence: CASRGLAGLADTQYF. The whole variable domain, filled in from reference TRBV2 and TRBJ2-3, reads EPEVTQTPSHQVTQMGQEVILRCVPISNHLYFYWYRQILGQKVEFLVSFYNNEISEKSEIFDDQFSVERPDGSNFTLKIRSTKLEDSAMYFCASRGLAGLADTQYFGPGTRLTVL.